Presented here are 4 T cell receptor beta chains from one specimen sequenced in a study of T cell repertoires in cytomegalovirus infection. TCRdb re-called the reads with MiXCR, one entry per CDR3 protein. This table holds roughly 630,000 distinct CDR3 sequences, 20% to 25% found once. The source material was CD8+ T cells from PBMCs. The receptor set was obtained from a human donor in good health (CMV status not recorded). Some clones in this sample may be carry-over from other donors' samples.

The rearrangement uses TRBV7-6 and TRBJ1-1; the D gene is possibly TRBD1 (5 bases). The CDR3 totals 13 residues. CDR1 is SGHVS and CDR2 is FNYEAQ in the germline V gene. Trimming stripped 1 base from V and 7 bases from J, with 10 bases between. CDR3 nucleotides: TGTGCCAGCAGCTTAGGGGGGATAATTGAAGCTTTCTTT. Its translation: CASSLGGIIEAFF.

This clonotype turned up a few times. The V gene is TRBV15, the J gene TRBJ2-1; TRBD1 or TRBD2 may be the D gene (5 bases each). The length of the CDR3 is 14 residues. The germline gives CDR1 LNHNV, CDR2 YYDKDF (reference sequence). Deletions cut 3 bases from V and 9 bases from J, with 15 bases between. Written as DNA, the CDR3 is TGTGCCACCAGCAGGGGTGGGGGTGAGTTTGAGCAGTTCTTC. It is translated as CATSRGGGEFEQFF.

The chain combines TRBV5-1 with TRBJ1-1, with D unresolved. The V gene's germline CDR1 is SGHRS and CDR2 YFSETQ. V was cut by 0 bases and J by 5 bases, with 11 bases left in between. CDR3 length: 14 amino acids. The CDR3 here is CASSLEGSQTEAFF. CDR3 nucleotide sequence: TGCGCCAGCAGCTTGGAGGGCAGCCAGACTGAAGCTTTCTTT.

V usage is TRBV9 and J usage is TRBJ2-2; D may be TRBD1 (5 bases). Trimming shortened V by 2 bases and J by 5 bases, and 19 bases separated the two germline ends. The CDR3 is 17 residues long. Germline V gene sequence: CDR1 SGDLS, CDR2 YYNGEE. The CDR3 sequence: CASSVHQRAGSTGELFF. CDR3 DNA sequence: TGTGCCAGCAGCGTCCACCAAAGGGCAGGGTCGACCGGGGAGCTGTTTTTT.